This T cell receptor (beta chain) derives from a study of memory CD4+ T cells and cytomegalovirus serostatus (dated by TCRdb to about 2019). Study-level background: The cohort included approximately 35 healthy adults from Belgium, of whom 9 were CMV seropositive and approximately 24 were CMV seronegative. The study sequenced CD4+ memory TCRbeta repertoires of a Belgian cohort with known cytomegalovirus serostatus to replicate a published TCR-based CMV serostatus classifier. Study-level results and caveats: For predicting CMV serostatus, the median bootstrapped AUC was 0.95 using the original framework and less than 0.93 using a US-trained random forest. The results were interpreted as suggesting that the CMV-associated TCR signature is mostly present in the CD4+ memory repertoire. A median bootstrapped AUC of 0.95 with a 95% CI of 0.76-1.00 was achieved on the Belgian cohort by the original-framework classifier. Only CD4+CD45RO+ memory cells were sequenced, in contrast to the original study, which included naive and memory CD4+ and CD8+ populations. Of 170 or so previously reported CMV-associated TCRbeta sequences, 55 to 75 appeared in the CD4+ memory repertoires, each in one to five individuals.

In the germline V gene (reference sequence), CDR1 corresponds to LNHDA and CDR2 to SQIVND. The CDR3 goes from the cysteine to the phenylalanine over 15 residues. Left in the record is the CDR3 DNA by itself, 45 bases read in frame from the first base. The junction carries 16 bases between V and J, which are trimmed by 7 bases and 3 bases respectively. Remarks on this clone: Which antigen it targets is not known. Base qualities were left out, and no much larger clone turns up one base away.

The Quick-DNA Microprep Kit was used to extract genomic DNA from the sorted cells. Amplification of TCRbeta DNA was done with the immunoSEQ hsTCRbeta kit, following the protocol from the manufacturer. TCRbeta libraries were sequenced on an Illumina MiSeq instrument. The study's own analysis went as follows. Once out-of-frame sequences had been removed, millions of distinct TCRbeta sequences were left, which works out to an average of roughly 64,000 per individual. Each individual was scored using the number of about 180 previously reported CMV-associated TCRbeta sequences that the individual carried and the total number of productive distinct TCRbeta sequences. A beta-binomial model was reimplemented in Python, and scikit-learn random forests with default parameters were trained on US cohort data. Classifier performance on the Belgian cohort was summarized as median AUC with percentile confidence intervals over 10,000 bootstrap iterations. Held by TCRdb, this immuneACCESS table contains in-frame sequences only and omits some clones. Under half of the omission traces to an unresolved V gene where checked; the cause of the rest is unknown. V, J and clone size derive from that table, while D and trimming were established from the DNA sequence. The sample yields about 56,000 clones; over 65% were counted once. The ten largest make up around 2.7% of the sample.

A FACSAria II was used to sort memory CD4+ T cells, defined as single viable CD3+CD4+CD8-CD45RO+ cells. CMV serostatus was determined using a Roche Elecsys assay that detects serum IgG against CMV pp150, pp28, p38 and p52. Following thawing, total CD4+ T cells were enriched through positive selection using CD4 magnetic microbeads. Samples originated from another study that specifically interrogated the CD4+ T cell memory repertoire. Peripheral blood mononuclear cells were isolated and cryopreserved according to standard operating procedures, and serum was kept at -80 degrees C. Staining used CD3-PerCP (BW264/56), CD4-APC (RPA-T4), CD45RO-PE (UCHT1) and CD8-Pacific Orange (3B5) antibodies, with Sytox blue excluding non-viable cells.

The source of this sequence is an adult in good health and CMV-seropositive. The V and J genes are TRBV19 and TRBJ1-5; the D gene remains uncertain. The sample was memory CD4+ T cells from blood. The CDR3 reads CASTKLGPNNQPQHF. The sequence in DNA is TGTGCCAGTACGAAATTAGGTCCTAACAATCAGCCCCAGCATTTT.